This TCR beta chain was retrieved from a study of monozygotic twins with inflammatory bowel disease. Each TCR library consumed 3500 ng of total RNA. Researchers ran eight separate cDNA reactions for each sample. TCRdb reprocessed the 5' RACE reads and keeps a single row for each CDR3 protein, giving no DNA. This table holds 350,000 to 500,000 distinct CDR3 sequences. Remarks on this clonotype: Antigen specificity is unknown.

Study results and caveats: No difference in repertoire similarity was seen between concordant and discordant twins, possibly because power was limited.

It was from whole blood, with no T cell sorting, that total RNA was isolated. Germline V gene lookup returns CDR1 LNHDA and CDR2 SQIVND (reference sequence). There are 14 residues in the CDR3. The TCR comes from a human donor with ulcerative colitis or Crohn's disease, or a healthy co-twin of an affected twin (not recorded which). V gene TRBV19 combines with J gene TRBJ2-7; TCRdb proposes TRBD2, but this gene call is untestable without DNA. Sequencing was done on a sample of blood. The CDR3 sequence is CASSTPRPNPEWYF.